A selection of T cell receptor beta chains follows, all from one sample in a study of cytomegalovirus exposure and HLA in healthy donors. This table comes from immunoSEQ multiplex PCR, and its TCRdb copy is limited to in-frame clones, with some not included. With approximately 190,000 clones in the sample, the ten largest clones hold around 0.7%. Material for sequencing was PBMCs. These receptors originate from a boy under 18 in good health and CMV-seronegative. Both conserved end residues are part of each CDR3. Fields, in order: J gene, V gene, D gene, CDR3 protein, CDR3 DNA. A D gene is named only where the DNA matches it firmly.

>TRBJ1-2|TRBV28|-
CASSWGRGRVNYGYTF
TGTGCCAGCAGTTGGGGCAGGGGCCGCGTAAACTATGGCTACACCTTC
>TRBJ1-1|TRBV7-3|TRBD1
CASSLNLRDRGGTEAFF
TGTGCCAGCAGCTTAAACCTCCGGGACAGGGGGGGAACTGAAGCTTTCTTT
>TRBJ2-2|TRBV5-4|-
CASSLHGGGELFF
TGTGCCAGCAGCTTGCACGGGGGCGGGGAGCTGTTTTTT
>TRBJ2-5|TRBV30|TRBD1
CAWSRDRGRGETQYF
TGTGCCTGGAGTCGGGACAGGGGGCGCGGAGAGACCCAGTACTTC
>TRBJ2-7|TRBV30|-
CGAGRGFREQYF
TGTGGGGCGGGCCGGGGTTTTCGCGAGCAGTACTTC
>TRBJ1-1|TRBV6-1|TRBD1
CASSGQGVGTEAFF
TGTGCCAGCAGTGGACAGGGGGTGGGTACTGAAGCTTTCTTT
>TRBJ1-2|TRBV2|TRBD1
CALTGQGIGYTF
TGTGCCTTGACGGGACAGGGGATTGGCTACACCTTC
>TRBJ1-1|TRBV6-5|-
CASSYSSGFGEAFF
TGTGCCAGCAGTTACTCTTCGGGGTTTGGTGAAGCTTTCTTT
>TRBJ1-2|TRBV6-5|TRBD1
CASSAYRGRGYTF
TGTGCCAGCAGTGCATACAGGGGCCGCGGCTACACCTTC
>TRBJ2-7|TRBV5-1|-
CASSLARDEQYF
TGCGCCAGCAGCTTGGCCAGGGACGAGCAGTACTTC
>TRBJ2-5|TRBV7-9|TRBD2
CASSFLSGGGETQYF
TGTGCCAGCAGCTTTTTGAGCGGGGGGGGTGAGACCCAGTACTTC
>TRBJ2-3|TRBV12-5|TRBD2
CASGWGAGGETDTQYF
TGTGCTAGTGGTTGGGGAGCGGGGGGGGAAACAGATACGCAGTATTTT
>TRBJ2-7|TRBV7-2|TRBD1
CASSLRSGGGGRYEQYF
TGTGCCAGCAGCTTAAGGTCAGGGGGCGGTGGTAGGTACGAGCAGTACTTC
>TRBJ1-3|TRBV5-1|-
CASRELVGNTIYF
TGCGCCAGCAGAGAGTTGGTCGGAAACACCATATATTTT